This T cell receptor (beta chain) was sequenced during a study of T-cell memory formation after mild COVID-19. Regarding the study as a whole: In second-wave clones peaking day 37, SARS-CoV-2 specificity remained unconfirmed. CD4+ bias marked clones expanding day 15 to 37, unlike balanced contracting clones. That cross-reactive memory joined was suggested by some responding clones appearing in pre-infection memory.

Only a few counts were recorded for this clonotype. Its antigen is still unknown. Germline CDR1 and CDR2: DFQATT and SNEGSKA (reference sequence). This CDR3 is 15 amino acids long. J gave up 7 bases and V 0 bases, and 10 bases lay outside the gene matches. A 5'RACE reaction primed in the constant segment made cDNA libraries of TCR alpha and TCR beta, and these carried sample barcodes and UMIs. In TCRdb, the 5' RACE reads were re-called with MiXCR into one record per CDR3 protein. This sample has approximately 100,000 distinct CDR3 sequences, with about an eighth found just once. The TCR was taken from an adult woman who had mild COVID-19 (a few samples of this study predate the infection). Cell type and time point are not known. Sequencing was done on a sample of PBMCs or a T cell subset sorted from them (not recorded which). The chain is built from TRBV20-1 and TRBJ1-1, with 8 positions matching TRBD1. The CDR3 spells CSARDPGTGLSEAFF. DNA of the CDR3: TGCAGTGCTAGAGATCCGGGGACAGGCCTTAGTGAAGCTTTCTTT.